This T cell receptor (beta chain) was sequenced during a study of T-cell reconstitution after alpha-beta-depleted transplantation in children. Study-level points and caveats: Where alpha-beta T cells came from about two months after transplant was reportedly several hundred expanded graft clones.

The CDR3 is 16 residues long. Per germline, CDR1 MNHEY and CDR2 SVGEGT. After removal of 5 bases from V and 4 bases from J, the junction contained 10 bases not matched to a gene. Unique molecular identifiers were used to barcode this TCRbeta library. Each CDR3 protein gets one entry after TCRdb re-called the PCR reads with MiXCR. The sample contains about 1,000,000 distinct CDR3 sequences, around 30% of which appear only once. This clonotype has just a few counts. Its specificity is not known. The specimen comprised PBMCs, mostly from graft donor cells, sampled 360 days after TCRalphabeta/CD19-depleted stem cell transplant. This receptor was taken from a boy under two years old who had a stem cell transplant for SCID, so the T cells may come from the graft donor. This rearrangement joins TRBV6-2 or TRBV6-3 to TRBJ2-1, with 8 bases identical to TRBD2. The CDR3 coding sequence is TGTGCCAGCAGTACTGCCTTAGCGGGGTCGTACAATGAGCAGTTCTTC. Translating it yields CASSTALAGSYNEQFF.